Listed below are T cell receptor beta chains from one sample, sequenced in a study of cytomegalovirus exposure and HLA in healthy donors. Clones were sequenced by immunoSEQ multiplex PCR, and TCRdb holds only the in-frame ones, with some missing. The sample shows about 130,000 clones, roughly 70% of them seen only once. Sequencing was performed on PBMCs. These receptors were obtained from a man aged 40-49 years in good health and CMV-seropositive. The CDR3 runs from the conserved cysteine through the conserved F or W. The D gene is left open where the match is weak. Clone sizes are given selectively: once, few, many, or a class where the clone is expanded.

D gene: NA; V gene: TRBV19; clone size: NA; J gene: TRBJ1-5; CDR3 DNA: TGTGCCAGTAGTCCCGGGGGGTGGGGCAATCAGCCCCAGCATTTT; CDR3 protein: CASSPGGWGNQPQHF
D gene: TRBD1; V gene: TRBV6-1; clone size: NA; J gene: TRBJ1-5; CDR3 DNA: TGTGCCAGCAGTGAATCTAGGGGGCTGTATCAGCCCCAGCATTTT; CDR3 protein: CASSESRGLYQPQHF
D gene: TRBD2; V gene: TRBV7-8; clone size: NA; J gene: TRBJ2-5; CDR3 DNA: TGTGCCAGCAGCCCTCGGGCTAGCGGGGGACAAGAGACCCAGTACTTC; CDR3 protein: CASSPRASGGQETQYF
D gene: NA; V gene: TRBV7-9; clone size: NA; J gene: TRBJ2-7; CDR3 DNA: TGTGCCAGCAGCGGCGAAGGGGCCTTCTACGAGCAGTACTTC; CDR3 protein: CASSGEGAFYEQYF
D gene: NA; V gene: TRBV9; clone size: NA; J gene: TRBJ2-7; CDR3 DNA: TGTGCCAGCAGCGTAGAGCTAGCGTCGCGCGAGCAGTACTTC; CDR3 protein: CASSVELASREQYF
D gene: TRBD1; V gene: TRBV25-1; clone size: NA; J gene: TRBJ1-2; CDR3 DNA: TGTGCCAGCAGTGAATCCCGGACAGGGGGCTATGGCTACACCTTC; CDR3 protein: CASSESRTGGYGYTF
D gene: TRBD1; V gene: TRBV28; clone size: few; J gene: TRBJ1-5; CDR3 DNA: TGTGCCAGCACCTGGGACAGAACTAGCAATCAGCCCCAGCATTTT; CDR3 protein: CASTWDRTSNQPQHF
D gene: TRBD2; V gene: TRBV9; clone size: NA; J gene: TRBJ2-3; CDR3 DNA: TGTGCCAGCAGCGCTAGCGGCCCGGGTAATACGCAGTATTTT; CDR3 protein: CASSASGPGNTQYF
D gene: TRBD1; V gene: TRBV27; clone size: few; J gene: TRBJ1-5; CDR3 DNA: TGTGCCAGCAGTTCCGCCAAACTGGGGACAGAAGTCAACCAGCCCCAGCATTTT; CDR3 protein: CASSSAKLGTEVNQPQHF
D gene: NA; V gene: TRBV20-1; clone size: few; J gene: TRBJ1-5; CDR3 DNA: TGCAGTGCTAGCTCGAGTCAGCCCCAGCATTTT; CDR3 protein: CSASSSQPQHF
D gene: NA; V gene: TRBV6-1; clone size: NA; J gene: TRBJ1-3; CDR3 DNA: TGTGCCAGCAGCCTGGGGGCCGGCCCCAACACCATATATTTT; CDR3 protein: CASSLGAGPNTIYF
D gene: NA; V gene: TRBV14; clone size: NA; J gene: TRBJ1-6; CDR3 DNA: TGTGCCAGCAGCCACGGGATTGACTCCTATAATTCACCCCTCCACTTT; CDR3 protein: CASSHGIDSYNSPLHF
D gene: NA; V gene: TRBV6-6; clone size: few; J gene: TRBJ2-7; CDR3 DNA: TGTGCCAGCAATCCGGGACTGAGTACCTCCGCCTACGAGCAGTACTTC; CDR3 protein: CASNPGLSTSAYEQYF
D gene: NA; V gene: TRBV30; clone size: NA; J gene: TRBJ2-1; CDR3 DNA: TGTGCCTGGAGTGTTGGACAGTACAATGAGCAGTTCTTC; CDR3 protein: CAWSVGQYNEQFF
D gene: TRBD1; V gene: TRBV19; clone size: NA; J gene: TRBJ1-2; CDR3 DNA: TGTGCCAGTAGTATGTTGACAGGGCTTAGTTCACCTGGCTACACCTTC; CDR3 protein: CASSMLTGLSSPGYTF
D gene: NA; V gene: TRBV6-6; clone size: few; J gene: TRBJ1-6; CDR3 DNA: TGTGCCAGCACCGGGGTCCCCTCGGTGCCCCTCCACTTT; CDR3 protein: CASTGVPSVPLHF
D gene: NA; V gene: TRBV11-2; clone size: NA; J gene: TRBJ2-1; CDR3 DNA: TGTGCCAGCAGCTTAGAGAACGCAGGGAATGAGCAGTTCTTC; CDR3 protein: CASSLENAGNEQFF
D gene: NA; V gene: TRBV30; clone size: NA; J gene: TRBJ2-5; CDR3 DNA: TGTGCCTGGACTCCGACAATAGAGACCCAGTACTTC; CDR3 protein: CAWTPTIETQYF
D gene: TRBD2; V gene: TRBV7-2; clone size: NA; J gene: TRBJ2-1; CDR3 DNA: TGTGCCAGCAGCTTAGACGGTTCGCGGGGGGGCGGGCAGTTCTTC; CDR3 protein: CASSLDGSRGGGQFF
D gene: NA; V gene: TRBV28; clone size: NA; J gene: TRBJ1-5; CDR3 DNA: TGTGCCAGCAGTACCTCGGGTAGGGGCAGCAATCAGCCCCAGCATTTT; CDR3 protein: CASSTSGRGSNQPQHF
D gene: NA; V gene: TRBV19; clone size: NA; J gene: TRBJ1-1; CDR3 DNA: TGTGCCAGTAGCCTAACGAAAGGCGGGCAGAACACTGAAGCTTTCTTT; CDR3 protein: CASSLTKGGQNTEAFF
D gene: NA; V gene: TRBV9; clone size: NA; J gene: TRBJ1-4; CDR3 DNA: TGTGCCAGCAGCGTAGACCCCTCCCCACACCGGGGAAGTAATGAAAAACTGTTTTTT; CDR3 protein: CASSVDPSPHRGSNEKLFF
D gene: NA; V gene: TRBV7-2; clone size: NA; J gene: TRBJ2-3; CDR3 DNA: TGTGCCAGCAGCTTACTCACAGATACGCAGTATTTT; CDR3 protein: CASSLLTDTQYF
D gene: NA; V gene: TRBV12-5; clone size: NA; J gene: TRBJ2-7; CDR3 DNA: TGTGCTAGTGCCCCGGGGGGCAGTTACTACGAGCAGTACTTC; CDR3 protein: CASAPGGSYYEQYF
D gene: TRBD1; V gene: TRBV28; clone size: once; J gene: TRBJ1-1; CDR3 DNA: TGTGCCAGCAGTACGATAACAGGGGTGGCTTTCTTT; CDR3 protein: CASSTITGVAFF
D gene: TRBD2; V gene: TRBV11-3; clone size: NA; J gene: TRBJ2-2; CDR3 DNA: TGTGCCAGCAGCCTCGGACTAGCGGGGAATACCGGGGAGCTGTTTTTT; CDR3 protein: CASSLGLAGNTGELFF
D gene: NA; V gene: TRBV7-9; clone size: NA; J gene: TRBJ2-5; CDR3 DNA: TGTGCCAGCAGCTTATACGGGGGAGAGACCCAGTACTTC; CDR3 protein: CASSLYGGETQYF
D gene: TRBD1; V gene: TRBV5-1; clone size: few; J gene: TRBJ1-1; CDR3 DNA: TGCGCCAGCAGCGGCGACAGGGAGTTGAACACTGAAGCTTTCTTT; CDR3 protein: CASSGDRELNTEAFF
D gene: NA; V gene: TRBV5-6; clone size: medium-sized; J gene: TRBJ1-5; CDR3 DNA: TGTGCCAGCAGCTTGCACCTAACCGGGAACAATCAGCCCCAGCATTTT; CDR3 protein: CASSLHLTGNNQPQHF
D gene: TRBD2; V gene: TRBV7-3; clone size: NA; J gene: TRBJ2-5; CDR3 DNA: TGTGCCAGCAGCTTAACGAGTCGGACTAGCGGGATTTTCCTCGCCGAGACCCAGTACTTC; CDR3 protein: CASSLTSRTSGIFLAETQYF
D gene: TRBD1; V gene: TRBV6-4; clone size: NA; J gene: TRBJ1-1; CDR3 DNA: TGTGCCAGCAGTGACTCGAACAGGGGAGGCACTGAAGCTTTCTTT; CDR3 protein: CASSDSNRGGTEAFF
D gene: TRBD1; V gene: TRBV9; clone size: NA; J gene: TRBJ1-6; CDR3 DNA: TGTGCCAGCAGCGCCTTACCGGGGACAGGGAGAGGCTCCTATAATTCACCCCTCCACTTT; CDR3 protein: CASSALPGTGRGSYNSPLHF
D gene: TRBD1; V gene: TRBV10-1; clone size: once; J gene: TRBJ2-7; CDR3 DNA: TGCGCCAGCAGTGACCCGGGACAGGGGAAATACGAGCAGTACTTC; CDR3 protein: CASSDPGQGKYEQYF
D gene: TRBD1; V gene: TRBV7-9; clone size: few; J gene: TRBJ2-3; CDR3 DNA: TGTGCCAGCAGCACAAGGACAGGACCCACAGATACGCAGTATTTT; CDR3 protein: CASSTRTGPTDTQYF
D gene: NA; V gene: TRBV6-5; clone size: NA; J gene: TRBJ2-7; CDR3 DNA: TGTGCCACCCAGGGGGGCGTCTCCTACGAGCAGTACTTC; CDR3 protein: CATQGGVSYEQYF
D gene: TRBD1; V gene: TRBV9; clone size: NA; J gene: TRBJ1-4; CDR3 DNA: TGTGCCAGCAGCGGACCTACGACAGGGGCTCACGAAAAACTGTTTTTT; CDR3 protein: CASSGPTTGAHEKLFF
D gene: NA; V gene: TRBV5-1; clone size: few; J gene: TRBJ1-2; CDR3 DNA: TGCGCCAGCAGCTTGGAGGGGCTAAGGGGCTACACCTTC; CDR3 protein: CASSLEGLRGYTF
D gene: TRBD1; V gene: TRBV6-1; clone size: once; J gene: TRBJ2-7; CDR3 DNA: TGTGCCAGCAGTTTCGGGACAGGGAGATACGAGCAGTACTTC; CDR3 protein: CASSFGTGRYEQYF
D gene: NA; V gene: TRBV6-6; clone size: NA; J gene: TRBJ2-4; CDR3 DNA: TGTGCCAGCAGTTATAGAGACATCAAAAACATTCAGTACTTC; CDR3 protein: CASSYRDIKNIQYF
D gene: TRBD1; V gene: TRBV5-4; clone size: NA; J gene: TRBJ2-7; CDR3 DNA: TGTGCCAGCAGCTTAACAGGGGGCGGTTCCTACGAGCAGTACTTC; CDR3 protein: CASSLTGGGSYEQYF
D gene: TRBD2; V gene: TRBV27; clone size: few; J gene: TRBJ2-1; CDR3 DNA: TGTGCCAGCAGTTTACCACTAAGCGGGAGGGCGAATGAGCAGTTCTTC; CDR3 protein: CASSLPLSGRANEQFF
D gene: NA; V gene: TRBV7-9; clone size: NA; J gene: TRBJ1-6; CDR3 DNA: TGTGCCAGCGGCAGGGAGGTCGGAAATAATTCACCCCTCCACTTT; CDR3 protein: CASGREVGNNSPLHF
D gene: NA; V gene: TRBV9; clone size: once; J gene: TRBJ2-3; CDR3 DNA: TGTGCCAGCAGCGCCCGGTCGGATACGCAGTATTTT; CDR3 protein: CASSARSDTQYF
D gene: TRBD2; V gene: TRBV5-1; clone size: NA; J gene: TRBJ2-1; CDR3 DNA: TGCGCCAGCAGCCTTGCCGGACGGGGGGGCCGGAACAATGAGCAGTTCTTC; CDR3 protein: CASSLAGRGGRNNEQFF
D gene: NA; V gene: TRBV19; clone size: NA; J gene: TRBJ1-2; CDR3 DNA: TGTGCCAGTAGTATAGCTGGCAGGGAGGCAGACACCTTC; CDR3 protein: CASSIAGREADTF
D gene: TRBD1; V gene: TRBV28; clone size: NA; J gene: TRBJ2-2; CDR3 DNA: TGTGCCAGCAGAACAGACAGGGGGCGAGCCGGGGAGCTGTTTTTT; CDR3 protein: CASRTDRGRAGELFF
D gene: TRBD2; V gene: TRBV15; clone size: NA; J gene: TRBJ2-7; CDR3 DNA: TGTGCCACCAGCAGAGAGGGGACTAGTGCCTACGAGCAGTACTTC; CDR3 protein: CATSREGTSAYEQYF
D gene: NA; V gene: TRBV7-8; clone size: few; J gene: TRBJ1-1; CDR3 DNA: TGTGCCAGCAGCTTAATGGGGGCGCGCAACACTGAAGCTTTCTTT; CDR3 protein: CASSLMGARNTEAFF
D gene: TRBD1; V gene: TRBV19; clone size: NA; J gene: TRBJ1-3; CDR3 DNA: TGTGCCAGTAGCTCCGGGACAGCCGACTCTGGAAACACCATATATTTT; CDR3 protein: CASSSGTADSGNTIYF
D gene: NA; V gene: TRBV11-3; clone size: few; J gene: TRBJ2-3; CDR3 DNA: TGTGCCAGCAGGGATAGTCGGGAAGATACGCAGTATTTT; CDR3 protein: CASRDSREDTQYF
D gene: TRBD1; V gene: TRBV13; clone size: NA; J gene: TRBJ2-2; CDR3 DNA: TGTGCCAGCAGCTCTACAGGGGAAGCGGACACCGGGGAGCTGTTTTTT; CDR3 protein: CASSSTGEADTGELFF
D gene: TRBD1; V gene: TRBV25-1; clone size: once; J gene: TRBJ2-5; CDR3 DNA: TGTGCCAGCAGTGCCTCCGGGACAGGGTTCCAGACCCAGTACTTC; CDR3 protein: CASSASGTGFQTQYF
D gene: TRBD1; V gene: TRBV4-2; clone size: NA; J gene: TRBJ2-7; CDR3 DNA: TGTGCCAGCAGCCAAGTCTCGGCAGGGGGCCGCGACGAGCAGTACTTC; CDR3 protein: CASSQVSAGGRDEQYF
D gene: NA; V gene: TRBV23-1; clone size: few; J gene: TRBJ2-2; CDR3 DNA: TGCGCCAGCAGTCAATCTCCAGGTTGTACCGGGGAGCTGTTTTTT; CDR3 protein: CASSQSPGCTGELFF